Shown below are 3 T cell receptor beta chains from a single sample sequenced in a study of T cells in Graves' hyperthyroidism and ophthalmopathy. TCR beta CDR3 region amplification was performed from RNA transcripts. A first-round RT-PCR of the TCR CDR3 used the HTBI primer set. TCRdb re-analysed the multiplex PCR reads in MiXCR, keeping a single row per CDR3 protein. The sample yields about 500,000 distinct CDR3 sequences, 40% to 50% seen once. Material for sequencing was peripheral blood or thyroid tissue (not recorded which). Receptors originate from an adult woman with Graves' disease, either hyperthyroidism or ophthalmopathy (not recorded which).

This clonotype was detected many times. The V call is TRBV10-3, the J call TRBJ1-6; 7 bases map to TRBD1. Unmatched junction bases numbered 10, after V lost 3 bases and J lost 14 bases. The CDR3 runs to 14 residues. The germline gives CDR1 ENHRY, CDR2 SYGVKD. Here the CDR3 reads CAISEVSRDRSLHF. CDR3 bases: TGTGCCATCAGTGAAGTCTCGAGGGACAGATCCCTCCACTTT.

CDR3 sequence (DNA): TGTGCCAGCAGCTTGGGGACAGGGCGTAACTATGGCTACACCTTC. Amino acids: CASSLGTGRNYGYTF. V is TRBV2 and J is TRBJ1-2; TRBD1 matches 9 bases. V shed 6 bases and J 1 base; nucleotides not matched to a gene: 6. The CDR3 runs to 15 residues. CDR1 and CDR2 (germline): SNHLY, FYNNEI.

The V call is TRBV10-3, the J call TRBJ1-2; a possible D gene is TRBD1 (5 bases). Germline CDR1 and CDR2: ENHRY and SYGVKD. This CDR3 is built from 14 residues. Trimming shortened V by 4 bases and J by 4 bases, and 13 bases separated the two germline ends. CDR3 protein: CAISAMGGTYGYTF. The CDR3 bases are TGTGCCATCAGTGCTATGGGGGGTACCTATGGCTACACCTTC.